The sequence of this T cell receptor (beta chain) was determined in a study of OX40 agonist ivuxolimab in advanced cancers. Regarding the complete study: The costimulatory receptor OX40 (CD134) was targeted by ivuxolimab, a fully human IgG2 agonistic monoclonal antibody. The paper covers the monotherapy dose-escalation part of the phase I ivuxolimab trial, which included N of about 50 patients. The point of sequencing TCRbeta in the periphery was to test whether ivuxolimab changed TCR sequence diversity and drove clonal T-cell expansion. Among the roughly 50 dose-escalation patients, around 20 had hepatocellular carcinoma, some 15 melanoma, 9 renal cell carcinoma and 9 head and neck cancer. Intravenous ivuxolimab was administered to patients every 2 weeks at six dose levels: 0.01, 0.1, 0.3, 1.5, 3 and 10 mg/kg. Patients were allowed to have had prior anti-PD-1, anti-PD-L1 or anti-CTLA-4 therapy, and 40% of the dose-escalation patients had previously received checkpoint inhibitors. In the dose-escalation cohort, 82.7% of patients were male, and the mean age was around 60 years, with a range of about 23 to 80. Partial responses were achieved by three dose-escalation patients, of whom one had hepatocellular carcinoma and two had cutaneous melanoma.

Genomic DNA was isolated from the sorted cells so that the TCRbeta CDR3 region could be sequenced. The immunoSEQ Assay was used to sequence the TCRbeta CDR3 regions. What TCRdb holds here is the immuneACCESS table cut down to in-frame rearrangements. Part of the clones is not present; checked against another copy, under half of the missing clones reflect an unresolved V gene, and the others are unexplained. The sample table contains roughly 73,000 clones; only one count was recorded for around nine tenths of them. The ten biggest clones cover more than 2.5% of the sample. Points the paper makes about the study in general: Antigen specificity was not determined for the clonally expanded peripheral T cells. At doses of 0.1 to 3.0 mg/kg, clonal expansion of both CD4+ and CD8+ blood T cells was observed from baseline to week 6. In the 0.1-3.0 mg/kg groups, partial responders were among the patients with the lowest normalized peripheral clonal expansion, particularly in CD8+ T cells. Low levels of normalized T-cell clonal expansion were also seen in some patients who did not respond. On average, CD8+ T cells showed more expanded clones than CD4+ T cells after ivuxolimab.

The trial excluded patients who had a history of autoimmune disease or who were on systemic immunosuppression. Peripheral blood for TCR sequencing was drawn from every dose cohort at baseline, at cycle 4 day 1 and at cycle 7 day 1. Samples came from an open-label, multicenter, first-in-human phase I dose-escalation trial of ivuxolimab. The trial enrolled adults with locally advanced or metastatic head and neck squamous cell, hepatocellular, melanoma or renal cell carcinoma. CD4+ and CD8+ T cells were sorted separately from peripheral blood before TCR sequencing. The CDR3 runs 13 amino acids, cysteine and phenylalanine included. Of the read, only the CDR3 DNA is kept; its 39 bases are in frame from base 1. Sequences MNHNY (CDR1) and SVGAGI (CDR2) are obtained from the germline V gene (reference sequence). V is shortened by 5 bases, J by 2 bases, and the region joining them spans 10 bases. This clone was seen only once. Its target antigen remains unknown. Within one base of it there is no much larger clone, and no base qualities were kept.

The sequence is built from TRBV6-6 and TRBJ2-7, and perhaps TRBD1 as D gene, on 6 matching bases. Sequencing was performed on CD4+ or CD8+ T cells sorted from blood, taken in a trial of the OX40 agonist ivuxolimab. The clonotype originates from an adult with an advanced solid tumor such as melanoma, head and neck, liver or kidney cancer. The CDR3 corresponds to CASSRTGTYEQYF. The sequenced DNA is TGTGCCAGCAGTCGCACAGGGACCTACGAGCAGTACTTC.